A selection of T cell receptor beta chains follows, all from one sample in a study of T cell responses to AZD1222 COVID-19 vaccine. Sequencing was performed with immunoSEQ multiplex PCR; in TCRdb, only in-frame clones are kept and a portion is missing. Here the sample spans 95,000 to 150,000 clones, more than 80% being singletons. Material: peripheral blood, obtained on day 0 of AZD1222 vaccination. The receptor source for this set is an adult in good health. CDR3s leave out the opening cysteine and the closing phenylalanine or tryptophan.

J,V,CDR3
TRBJ2-5,TRBV19,ASSSSTSGLGRETQY
TRBJ2-3,TRBV5-1,ASSLRDFYTDTQY
TRBJ2-3,TRBV9,ASSAPSSRTDTQY
TRBJ1-1,TRBV6-5,ASSYWSGANTEAF
TRBJ2-3,TRBV21-1,ASSKALWGGQPGDTQY
TRBJ2-2,TRBV19,ATKPGRGAGELF
TRBJ2-3,TRBV6-5,ASSPPLGDTQY
TRBJ2-1,TRBV11-1,ASSFTGQGVDEQF
TRBJ1-2,TRBV9,ASSVEESLESGGYT
TRBJ2-1,TRBV6-5,ASSYGQGNNEQF
TRBJ2-7,TRBV5-4,ASSLARSGEGRYEQY
TRBJ2-1,TRBV7-3,ASSLTGRVQRNTSYNEQF
TRBJ2-7,TRBV13,ASSYRDRAAYEQY
TRBJ2-1,TRBV11-2,ASSLDRGDEQF
TRBJ2-2,TRBV19,ASSKTVAGELF
TRBJ2-1,TRBV4-3,ASSLYRVREQF
TRBJ2-3,TRBV9,ASSVFPSGVDTQY
TRBJ2-3,TRBV7-9,ASSQTADTQY
TRBJ1-2,TRBV4-2,ASSQWTGDGYT
TRBJ2-2,TRBV27,ASKRSNTGELF
TRBJ1-1,TRBV4-3,ASSYGGQGTEAF
TRBJ1-2,TRBV15,ATTLTGGGKNYGYT
TRBJ2-3,TRBV4-2,ASSLQTSASTDTQY
TRBJ2-1,TRBV28,ASSLRRGDNEQF
TRBJ2-5,TRBV28,ASSPPPRGRQETQY
TRBJ1-2,TRBV29-1,SVESGGYT
TRBJ2-7,TRBV13,ASSRAELSGHSYEQY
TRBJ1-2,TRBV5-1,ASSLAGQGGYT
TRBJ1-1,TRBV5-1,ASSLTGTEAF
TRBJ1-2,TRBV19,ASRDRGLNYGYT
TRBJ1-6,TRBV6-6,ASHRGQAYNSPLH
TRBJ2-7,TRBV9,ASSEGQGSSYEQY
TRBJ1-2,TRBV10-3,AISASDHGYT
TRBJ2-7,TRBV7-7,ASSLVPILPYEQY
TRBJ2-7,TRBV5-1,ASSLETFNEQY
TRBJ1-2,TRBV5-1,ASSFGTGRGYT
TRBJ2-4,TRBV5-5,ASSLVAGTRAKNIQY
TRBJ2-3,TRBV7-8,ASSFGLLAGGRADTQY
TRBJ1-1,TRBV5-4,ASSLGVPTEAF
TRBJ1-2,TRBV27,ASSLNPNYGYT
TRBJ1-2,TRBV28,ASSPEGWGIYGYT
TRBJ1-2,TRBV5-1,ASSLGPGELNGYT
TRBJ1-2,TRBV27,ASSLSQGTNYGYT
TRBJ1-1,TRBV29-1,SVEDLRDTEAF
TRBJ1-5,TRBV5-1,ASSLGGSRANQPQH
TRBJ2-1,TRBV5-5,ASSHQVHNEQF
TRBJ1-5,TRBV10-2,ASRAGGSKQPQH
TRBJ2-6,TRBV9,ASSALGGATGANVLT
TRBJ1-4,TRBV16,ASSPQGSDEKLF
TRBJ1-4,TRBV9,ASSVSGHNEKLF
TRBJ2-7,TRBV28,ASSAGGGENEQY
TRBJ1-1,TRBV5-6,ASSPGFGGERTEAF
TRBJ1-2,TRBV7-2,ASSQWDRDHYGYT
TRBJ2-3,TRBV20-1,SASRTDTQY
TRBJ1-3,TRBV28,ASSPEGHGFGNTIY
TRBJ1-2,TRBV28,ASSFTGRGYT
TRBJ1-2,TRBV3-1/TRBV3-2,ASSLGTGNYGYT
TRBJ2-4,TRBV6-6,ASRDSRILAKNIQY
TRBJ2-5,TRBV18,ASSPRSAQETQY